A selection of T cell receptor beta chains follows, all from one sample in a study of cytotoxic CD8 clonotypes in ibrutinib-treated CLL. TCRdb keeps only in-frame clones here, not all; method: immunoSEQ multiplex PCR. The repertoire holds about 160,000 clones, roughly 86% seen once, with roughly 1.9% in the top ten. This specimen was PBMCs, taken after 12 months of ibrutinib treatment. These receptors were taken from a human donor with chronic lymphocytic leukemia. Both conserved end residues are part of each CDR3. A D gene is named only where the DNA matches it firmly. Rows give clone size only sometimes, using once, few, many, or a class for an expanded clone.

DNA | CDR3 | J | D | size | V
TGTGCCAGCTCACCAACTCAAACCTATGGCTACACCTTC | CASSPTQTYGYTF | TRBJ1-2 | NA | NA | TRBV18
TGTGCCAGTAGGGCTAGCCGTGCCACAGATACGCAGTATTTT | CASRASRATDTQYF | TRBJ2-3 | NA | NA | TRBV19
TGTGCCAGCAAAGGCTATGGCTACACCTTC | CASKGYGYTF | TRBJ1-2 | NA | few | TRBV28
TGTGCCAGCTCACCAGTAATGGCAGTAGAGACCCAGTACTTC | CASSPVMAVETQYF | TRBJ2-5 | NA | few | TRBV18
TGTGCCAGCAGCAAGGCCCTTCAGGGAGGAGAGACCCAGTACTTC | CASSKALQGGETQYF | TRBJ2-5 | NA | NA | TRBV21-1
TGTGCCTGGTACACAGGGGGCGGCAGCTCACCCCTCCACTTT | CAWYTGGGSSPLHF | TRBJ1-6 | TRBD1 | once | TRBV30
TGTGCCAGCAGCCGATACGAGGGATTCCAAGAGACCCAGTACTTC | CASSRYEGFQETQYF | TRBJ2-5 | NA | NA | TRBV27
TGTGCCAGCAGCCAAGCGTGGTCCTCTGGGGCCAACGTCCTGACTTTC | CASSQAWSSGANVLTF | TRBJ2-6 | NA | NA | TRBV14
TGTGCCAGCAGTTCCAGGGAGGGTGAAAAACTGTTTTTT | CASSSREGEKLFF | TRBJ1-4 | NA | NA | TRBV2
TGTGCCAGCAGCTTAGGTAATACGACAGGGCGGTACACCATATATTTT | CASSLGNTTGRYTIYF | TRBJ1-3 | TRBD1 | NA | TRBV11-3
TGTGCCAGCAGCTTAGATCGGACAGGGGGGGGTTACAATGAGCAGTTCTTC | CASSLDRTGGGYNEQFF | TRBJ2-1 | TRBD1 | few | TRBV11-2
TGTGCCAGCAGCTTGGGAGGGGTTCTGGGCTATGGCTACACCTTC | CASSLGGVLGYGYTF | TRBJ1-2 | NA | NA | TRBV5-5
TGTGCCAGCAGCTTAGCGCCAAAGAACCCCAGCTCCTACAATGAGCAGTTCTTC | CASSLAPKNPSSYNEQFF | TRBJ2-1 | NA | NA | TRBV7-8
TGCAGCTCCCGGGAGAGCGGGAGAGGCGAGCAGTACTTC | CSSRESGRGEQYF | TRBJ2-7 | TRBD2 | NA | TRBV29-1
TGTGCCAGCAGACGACAGGTTCACTCCTACGAGCAGTACTTC | CASRRQVHSYEQYF | TRBJ2-7 | NA | NA | TRBV28
TGTGCCAGCTCCCCGGGACTAGACCCCAGGGAGCAGTACTTC | CASSPGLDPREQYF | TRBJ2-7 | TRBD2 | once | TRBV18
TGTGCCAGCGGGCTGGGAAGGTCACTCCACTTT | CASGLGRSLHF | TRBJ1-6 | NA | NA | TRBV6-5
TGCAGCGTTGAAGATGTGACAGTCGGCCGGGGCACTGAAGCTTTCTTT | CSVEDVTVGRGTEAFF | TRBJ1-1 | NA | once | TRBV29-1
TGTGCCAGCAGCCGCGTGGGGGATCATCAGCCCCAGCATTTT | CASSRVGDHQPQHF | TRBJ1-5 | NA | many | TRBV28
TGTGCCAGCAGCTTAGGTGTTCGGCGGGACTCCTACGAGCAGTACTTC | CASSLGVRRDSYEQYF | TRBJ2-7 | NA | NA | TRBV7-2
TGTGCCTCCACCCTTGGGGCGGGCCCCTCAGATACGCAGTATTTT | CASTLGAGPSDTQYF | TRBJ2-3 | NA | NA | TRBV30
TGTGCCAGCTCGCCATACTCCGGGGAGCTGTTTTTT | CASSPYSGELFF | TRBJ2-2 | NA | NA | TRBV18
TGTGCCAGCAGTTTGTTGGAGGGGGGGGCGGAGGGCTACACCTTC | CASSLLEGGAEGYTF | TRBJ1-2 | NA | NA | TRBV27